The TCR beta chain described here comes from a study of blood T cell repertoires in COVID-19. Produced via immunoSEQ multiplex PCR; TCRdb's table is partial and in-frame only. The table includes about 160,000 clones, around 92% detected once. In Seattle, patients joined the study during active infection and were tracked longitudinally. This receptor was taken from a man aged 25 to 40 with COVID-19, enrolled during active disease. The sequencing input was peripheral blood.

This CDR3 is CASSLVWGDIQYF. The CDR3 region has the DNA TGTGCCAGCAGCTTAGTATGGGGGGACATTCAGTACTTC. The chain joins TRBV11-1 to TRBJ2-4; D perhaps matches TRBD2 (6 bases). The V gene lost 1 base and the J gene lost 8 bases, with 9 bases spanning the gap. There are 13 residues in the CDR3. The germline CDR1 and CDR2 sequences are SGHAT and FQDESV (reference sequence). Based on the CDR3 plus reference TRBV11-1 and TRBJ2-4, the full variable domain is EAEVAQSPRYKITEKSQAVAFWCDPISGHATLYWYRQILGQGPELLVQFQDESVVDDSQLPKDRFSAERLKGVDSTLKIQPAELGDSAMYLCASSLVWGDIQYFGAGTRLSVL.